This T cell receptor beta chain was captured by sequencing in a study of Graves' ophthalmopathy and Graves' hyperthyroidism. RNA transcripts yielded amplified TCR beta CDR3 regions. Second-round multiplex PCR followed a first-round RT-PCR using HTBI primers. TCRdb fed the multiplex PCR reads into MiXCR, producing one record per CDR3 protein. Counted here are around 1.1 million distinct CDR3 sequences, roughly 35% occurring once; the ten biggest clones make up 11%. The CDR3 is made up of 10 amino acids. V lost 5 bases and J 13 bases, leaving 14 bases between the germline ends. CDR1 DFQATT and CDR2 SNEGSKA come from the germline V gene (reference sequence). This clonotype was picked up a small number of times.

This chain connects TRBV20-1 to TRBJ2-5; weak D call: TRBD2 (5 bases). This TCR came from an adult man with Graves' hyperthyroidism. Sequences were obtained from peripheral blood or thyroid tissue (not recorded which). The CDR3: CSAELDSRYF. The CDR3 DNA reads TGCAGTGCTGAACTAGATTCCCGGTACTTC.